Here is one TCR beta chain with its context. Libraries were prepared by immunoSEQ multiplex PCR; TCRdb keeps only in-frame clonotypes and omits some of them. The table records about 34,000 clones, around 80% of them present only once. This sample's time point: baseline, week 1 (first vaccination visit). Indicated treatment: pre-vaccination baseline after standard-of-care therapy. In every donor, the tumor was a new WHO grade 3 or 4 IDH1-mutant, ATRX-lost astrocytoma. These data belong to a study of a mutant IDH1 vaccine in newly diagnosed glioma. The CDR3 contains 15 residues. The trim removed 6 bases at V and 6 bases at J, leaving 10 bases unmatched. Looked up from germline, CDR1 is SGHNT and CDR2 is YYREEE (reference sequence).

This specimen consisted of peripheral blood mononuclear cells (PBMCs), obtained from a glioma patient treated with radiotherapy, temozolomide or both. The rearrangement links TRBV5-4 to TRBJ2-5, with 11 bases lining up with TRBD1. This sequence was found in a man in his forties or fifties with glioma. Some clones in this sample may be carry-over from other donors' samples. The CDR3 DNA is TGTGCCAGCACCGGCTGGGACAGGGGGTTTCAGACCCAGTACTTC. Translation gives CASTGWDRGFQTQYF.